This record covers a single T cell receptor beta chain. Antigen unknown. The study drew the donors from its roughly 120-subject validation cohort, separate from the roughly 670-subject first cohort. This specimen belongs to a study of cytomegalovirus exposure and HLA in healthy donors. Study-level findings and limits: According to a subsequent analysis, TCR clusters from the first cohort were inclined to appear together in the 120 validation repertoires. Cytomegalovirus association was listed for about 180 TCR beta chains. Cytomegalovirus status was reportedly diagnosed by the classifier with high sensitivity and specificity.

Germline V gene lookup returns CDR1 LGHNA and CDR2 YSLEER. The trim removed 0 bases at V and 6 bases at J, leaving 11 bases unmatched. The length of the CDR3 is 18 residues. Here immunoSEQ multiplex PCR was the method, and the copy in TCRdb shows in-frame clones only, minus some. The sample comprises roughly 130,000 clones, roughly 86% of which are singletons, and about 3.7% rests with the top ten. This chain uses TRBV4-3 with TRBJ2-7; 13 bases match TRBD2. The sample was PBMCs. This sequence originates from a man aged 30 to 39 in good health and CMV-seronegative. The CDR3 region has the DNA TGCGCCAGCAGCCAAGATACTAGCGGGGGGGGGATAATACCCGAGCAGTACTTC. It encodes CASSQDTSGGGIIPEQYF.